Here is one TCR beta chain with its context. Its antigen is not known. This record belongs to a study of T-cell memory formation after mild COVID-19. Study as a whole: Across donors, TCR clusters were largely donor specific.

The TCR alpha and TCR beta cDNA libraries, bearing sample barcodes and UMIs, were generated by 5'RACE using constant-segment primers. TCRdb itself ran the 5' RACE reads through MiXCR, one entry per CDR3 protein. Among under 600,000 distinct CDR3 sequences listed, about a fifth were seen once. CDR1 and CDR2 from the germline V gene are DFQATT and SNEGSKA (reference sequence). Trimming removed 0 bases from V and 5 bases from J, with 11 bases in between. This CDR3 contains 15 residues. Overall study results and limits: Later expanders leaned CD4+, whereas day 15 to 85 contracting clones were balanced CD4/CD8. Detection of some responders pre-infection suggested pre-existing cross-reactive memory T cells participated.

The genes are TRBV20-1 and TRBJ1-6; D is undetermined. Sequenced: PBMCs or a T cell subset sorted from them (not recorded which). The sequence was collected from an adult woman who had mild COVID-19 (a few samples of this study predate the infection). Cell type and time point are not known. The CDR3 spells CSARDLAPDNSPLHF. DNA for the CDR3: TGCAGTGCTAGAGACCTAGCTCCGGATAATTCACCCCTCCACTTT.